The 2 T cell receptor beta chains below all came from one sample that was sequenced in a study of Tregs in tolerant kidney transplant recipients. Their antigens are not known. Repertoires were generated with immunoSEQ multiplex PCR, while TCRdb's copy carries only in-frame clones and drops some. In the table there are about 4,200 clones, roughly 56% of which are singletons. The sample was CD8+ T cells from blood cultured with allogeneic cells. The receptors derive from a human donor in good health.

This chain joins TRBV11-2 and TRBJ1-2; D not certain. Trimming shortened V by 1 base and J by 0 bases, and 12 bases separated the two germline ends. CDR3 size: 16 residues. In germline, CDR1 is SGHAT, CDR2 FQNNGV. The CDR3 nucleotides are TGTGCCAGCAGCTTAGCGTACACGGAGACTAACTATGGCTACACCTTC. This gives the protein CASSLAYTETNYGYTF.

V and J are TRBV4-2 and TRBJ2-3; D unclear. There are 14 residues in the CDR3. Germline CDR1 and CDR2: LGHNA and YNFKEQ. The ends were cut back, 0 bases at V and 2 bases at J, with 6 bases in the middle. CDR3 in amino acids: CASSQDVATDTQYF. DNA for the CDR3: TGTGCCAGCAGCCAAGATGTAGCCACAGATACGCAGTATTTT.